Included here is one T cell receptor beta chain sequence, with context. Antigen specificity is unknown. This record belongs to a study of cytomegalovirus exposure and HLA in healthy donors. Trimming pared 6 bases from V and 0 bases from J, leaving 13 bases between. The CDR3 length is 15 residues. Per the germline V gene, CDR1 is LNHDA and CDR2 is SQIVND (reference sequence). PCR amplification relied on 60 Vbeta primers (plus 13 Jbeta primers). Sequencing was performed with immunoSEQ multiplex PCR; in TCRdb, only in-frame clones are kept and a portion is missing. The data contain over 150,000 clones, roughly 85% of them singletons. Donors had nominal health at sampling but likely had unrecorded immune exposures. Study findings and constraints: Later analysis suggested links between common viral pathogens and several top significant clusters. Some TCR beta chains (around 180 of them) were listed as cytomegalovirus-associated. A later analysis reportedly found fewer N-insertions in an Asian-associated ancestry cluster than the approximately 660-donor mean.

The sequence was collected from a man aged 30 to 39 in good health and CMV-seropositive. This chain connects TRBV19 to TRBJ2-3; D possibly corresponds to TRBD2 (6 bases). The sequenced material came from PBMCs. CDR3 DNA sequence: TGTGCCAGTAGCCCCCTAGCGTTCAGCACAGATACGCAGTATTTT. Translation gives CASSPLAFSTDTQYF.